The subject of this entry is one T cell receptor beta chain. Its target is unknown. These data originate in a study of T cells after yellow fever vaccination. The wider study: Fractions of low cell number were prepared using SMART-Seq v4 Ultra Low Input. Study conclusions and caveats: In FACS-sorted repertoires, abundant clonotypes from the bulk population could appear as contaminants. Clones from primary vaccination mostly reappeared after the booster (roughly 95% CD4, under 90% CD8).

TCRdb analysed the 5' RACE reads with MiXCR anew, one entry per CDR3 protein. The data hold 620,000 or so distinct CDR3 sequences, with around 12% observed a single time. With V trimmed by 1 base and J by 4 bases, 4 bases remained unmatched. This CDR3 comprises 16 residues. Germline V CDR1 and CDR2: SGHTA, FQGNSA. This clonotype originated in a young man who received the YFV17D yellow fever vaccine. This rearrangement joins TRBV7-2 to TRBJ2-3, with TRBD2 identical over 11 bases. The source was PBMCs, collected on the day of the yellow fever booster vaccination. CDR3 in DNA: TGTGCCAGCAGCTTAGTTAGCGGGGGGGGGCCAGATACGCAGTATTTT. This codes for CASSLVSGGGPDTQYF.